This T cell receptor (beta chain) came from a study of blood T cells in healthy people across ages. Overall study findings and caveats: As age increased, TCR beta diversity per million T cells fell in a roughly linear fashion. Lack of knowledge of donor CMV status possibly confounded expanded clonotype changes.

The use of a sample-barcoded 5' primer and a J-beta primer mix characterized a second PCR of roughly 6 to 11 cycles. TCRdb redid the calling of the 5' RACE reads with MiXCR, one entry per CDR3 protein. The repertoire has fewer than 2,000,000 distinct CDR3 sequences, about 35% of them found once; the top ten carry approximately 10%. This clonotype came up a few times. Antigen specificity is unknown. The CDR3 consists of 19 residues. From germline, CDR1 is MGHRA and CDR2 YSYEKL. With 4 bases clipped from V and 2 bases from J, the junction kept 11 bases outside the gene matches. The chain joins TRBV4-1 to TRBJ2-3; 14 bases align to TRBD2. Sequencing was carried out using blood. The origin of this receptor is a woman aged 25 to 39 in good health. CDR3 nucleotide sequence: TGCGCCAGCAGCCCATCCGGGACTAGCGGGGGCCCTTTCACAGATACGCAGTATTTT. Encoded protein: CASSPSGTSGGPFTDTQYF.